In this sample, the clone carrying this T cell receptor beta chain turned up a few times. Its antigen remains unidentified. The CDR3 sequence is 14 residues long. Per germline, CDR1 MDHEN and CDR2 SYDVKM. V gave up 6 bases and J gave up 4 bases; unmatched junction bases: 3. The data were obtained in a study of T cell repertoires in cytomegalovirus infection. As for the study in general: CMV epitopes, recently identified HLA-C-restricted and well-studied HLA-B-restricted, were used. Both a matching HLA type and CMV infection were indicated by public TCR beta signatures.

In TCRdb, the reads were re-called with MiXCR into one record per CDR3 protein. The repertoire holds about 310,000 distinct CDR3 sequences, with just under 25% as singletons. Study-level findings and limits: Carriers of CMV plus the relevant HLA were identified by cumulative public TCR beta family frequency. Within the response measured ex vivo, HLA-C-restricted CMV-specific TCR beta clonotypes were dominant.

This clonotype was obtained from a human donor in good health (CMV status not recorded). Some clones in this sample may be carry-over from other donors' samples. This material consisted of cultured PBMCs, taken from culture after CMV antigen stimulation. The chain links TRBV28 to TRBJ2-2; TRBD2 matches 9 bases. This CDR3 reads CASRAGGSTGELFF. The CDR3 DNA follows: TGTGCCAGCAGAGCGGGAGGATCCACCGGGGAGCTGTTTTTT.